Presented here are 32 T cell receptor beta chains from one specimen sequenced in a study of shared clonotypes between healthy human individuals. The method was immunoSEQ multiplex PCR; TCRdb's version includes in-frame clones alone and lacks a portion of them. The sample holds about 2,200,000 clones, 85% to 95% seen once. CD8 cells regarded as naive lacked CD45RO, were positively chosen for CCR7, and omitted terminally differentiated effector memory CD45RA+ cells. The sequencing sample was made of naive CD8+ T cells from PBMCs. The receptor source for this set is a man aged 18 to 29 in good health. Some clones in this sample may be carry-over from other donors' samples.

CDR3 region: CASSIVSPPEWGTDTQYF. As DNA, the CDR3 is TGTGCCAGTAGTATAGTTTCCCCTCCGGAGTGGGGCACAGATACGCAGTATTTT. The chain has TRBV19 and TRBJ2-3, with D unclear. Germline CDR1 reads LNHDA; CDR2 reads SQIVND (reference sequence). V lost 1 base to trimming and J lost 1 base, with 18 bases between them. The length of the CDR3 is 18 residues.

This rearrangement joins TRBV11-2 to TRBJ2-1; D remains ambiguous. The V end was cut by 4 bases, the J end by 7 bases, with 17 bases between. CDR1 and CDR2 (germline): SGHAT, FQNNGV. This CDR3 has 15 residues. The CDR3 region is CASSSPEHEVNEQFF. The DNA for the CDR3 is TGTGCCAGCAGCTCCCCCGAACACGAGGTTAATGAGCAGTTCTTC.

This clone was seen only once. The chain recombines TRBV7-9 with TRBJ2-3; tentatively, D is TRBD1 (5 bases). This CDR3 comprises 14 residues. V was trimmed by 0 bases and J by 6 bases, leaving 10 bases between them. Germline V gene lookup returns CDR1 SEHNR and CDR2 FQNEAQ (reference sequence). The CDR3 DNA reads TGTGCCAGCAGCTTAGCGGGGCCTGACGATACGCAGTATTTT. Protein product: CASSLAGPDDTQYF.

In this sample, this clone turned up once. This chain joins TRBV30 and TRBJ2-1; 10 nucleotides align to TRBD2. The V gene end was trimmed by 7 bases and the J gene end by 3 bases; junction bases not matched to a gene: 6. This CDR3 spans 14 amino acids. Germline CDR1 GTSNPN, CDR2 SVGIG (reference sequence). The CDR3 nucleotides read TGTGCCTACCTAGCGGGAGATTTCTACAATGAGCAGTTCTTC. Translating gives CAYLAGDFYNEQFF.

The chain links TRBV19 to TRBJ2-3, with D unclear. From germline, CDR1 is LNHDA and CDR2 SQIVND (reference sequence). The CDR3 is 13 residues long. Trimming stripped 4 bases from V and 0 bases from J, with 5 bases between. The CDR3 loop is CASSTVSTDTQYF. As DNA, the CDR3 is TGTGCCAGTAGTACCGTTAGCACAGATACGCAGTATTTT.

The J gene is TRBJ2-5, the V gene TRBV11-2, with 10 bases fitting TRBD2. Germline trimming cut 0 bases from V and 2 bases from J; bases unmatched to any gene: 6. Germline lookup yields CDR1 SGHAT and CDR2 FQNNGV. This CDR3 comprises 17 residues. The chain's CDR3 is CASSLDFLAGDQETQYF. Written as DNA, the CDR3 is TGTGCCAGCAGCTTAGATTTCCTAGCGGGAGATCAAGAGACCCAGTACTTC.

The chain links TRBV19 to TRBJ2-7, with 7 positions matching TRBD2. J gave up 5 bases and V 7 bases, and 11 bases lay outside the gene matches. CDR1 is LNHDA and CDR2 is SQIVND in the germline V gene (reference sequence). The CDR3 extends over 14 amino acids. For the CDR3, the DNA is TGTGCCAGTACCGGGAGGAGGGGTATCCACGAGCAGTACTTC. Residues: CASTGRRGIHEQYF.

This sequence joins TRBV30 and TRBJ1-2, with 8 bases aligning to TRBD1. Trimming took 3 bases from V and 8 from J; bases not matched to a gene: 14. The CDR3 is made up of 15 amino acids. Germline V gives CDR1 GTSNPN, CDR2 SVGIG (reference sequence). The CDR3: CAWSPWGQDLLGYTF. The CDR3 DNA reads TGTGCCTGGAGCCCTTGGGGACAGGACCTTCTAGGCTACACCTTC.

The chain recombines TRBV2 with TRBJ1-1; maybe TRBD1 (6 bases). The CDR3 consists of 14 residues. Germline CDR1 SNHLY, CDR2 FYNNEI. V dropped 6 bases and J dropped 5 bases, with 16 bases sitting between them. Here the CDR3 DNA reads TGTGCCAGCAGCCGCCTCACAGGACAGACTGAAGCTTTCTTT. This codes for CASSRLTGQTEAFF.

The chain combines TRBV21-1 with TRBJ1-1; the D segment call TRBD1 is taken from the table without a DNA check. TRBV21-1 is listed as a pseudogene. CDR3 size: 16 residues. The CDR3 protein is CASSKGDRGLRTEAFF. CDR3 coding DNA: TGTGCCAGCAGCAAAGGGGACAGGGGCCTGAGGACTGAAGCTTTCTTT.

V is TRBV19 and J is TRBJ2-2, with 11 bases that match TRBD2. The CDR3 has 17 residues. Germline V gives CDR1 LNHDA, CDR2 SQIVND (reference sequence). V shed 4 bases and J 8 bases; nucleotides not matched to a gene: 12. The CDR3 DNA reads TGTGCCAGTAGTACCGAACTAGCGGGAGTCGAACATGGGGAGCTGTTTTTT. This sequence encodes CASSTELAGVEHGELFF.

This chain joins TRBV4-3 and TRBJ2-3; D gene uncertain. Looked up from germline, CDR1 is LGHNA and CDR2 is YSLEER. The V gene lost 0 bases and the J gene lost 2 bases, with 15 bases spanning the gap. This CDR3 spans 17 amino acids. CDR3 sequence: CASSQDRQPFLTDTQYF. CDR3 DNA sequence: TGCGCCAGCAGCCAAGATCGTCAGCCTTTTCTCACAGATACGCAGTATTTT.

The chain employs TRBV18 and TRBJ2-7; 8 bases line up with TRBD2. Germline trimming cut 6 bases from V and 2 bases from J; bases unmatched to any gene: 9. Per germline, CDR1 KGHSH and CDR2 LQKENI. The CDR3 is made up of 15 amino acids. CDR3 amino acids: CASSDTSGGTYEQYF. In nucleotides, the CDR3 is TGTGCCAGCTCGGATACTAGCGGAGGAACCTACGAGCAGTACTTC.

The V call is TRBV4-2, the J call TRBJ1-2, with D perhaps matching TRBD1 (5 bases). Trimming took off 1 base at V and 0 bases at J, with 9 bases between the two ends. The germline CDR1 and CDR2 sequences are LGHNA and YNFKEQ. CDR3 length: 15 residues. CDR3 nucleotides: TGTGCCAGCAGCCAAGCGGGGGAAGCTAACTATGGCTACACCTTC. Translating it yields CASSQAGEANYGYTF.

The chain has TRBV19 and TRBJ1-2; 8 bases map to TRBD1. CDR3 length equals 17 residues. Germline V gene lookup returns CDR1 LNHDA and CDR2 SQIVND (reference sequence). V dropped 3 bases and J dropped 4; count of bases not matched to a gene: 13. The CDR3 here is CASSISAGGGVSYGYTF. The CDR3, as DNA: TGTGCCAGTAGTATCTCCGCAGGGGGCGGCGTGAGCTATGGCTACACCTTC.

The chain employs TRBV19 and TRBJ2-7; 11 bases are a match to TRBD2. Germline CDR1 reads LNHDA; CDR2 reads SQIVND (reference sequence). The ends lost 2 bases at V and 0 bases at J; junction bases unmatched: 0. This CDR3 contains 15 residues. The CDR3 protein is CASSITSGSSYEQYF. CDR3 nucleotides: TGTGCCAGTAGTATAACTAGCGGGAGCTCCTACGAGCAGTACTTC.

The chain is built from TRBV2 and TRBJ1-4; possibly TRBD1 for D (6 bases). The CDR3 sequence is 15 residues long. Trimming stripped 6 bases from V and 2 bases from J, with 13 bases between. From germline, CDR1 is SNHLY and CDR2 FYNNEI. CDR3 sequence: CASRNREGTNEKLFF. For the CDR3, the DNA is TGTGCCAGCAGGAACAGGGAGGGGACTAATGAAAAACTGTTTTTT.

The rearrangement joins TRBV5-4 to TRBJ1-1; 7 bases match TRBD1. Germline assignment: CDR1 SGHNT and CDR2 YYREEE (reference sequence). The J segment lost 8 bases and the V segment lost 4 bases, leaving 8 bases of the junction unmatched. The CDR3 is made up of 13 amino acids. The CDR3: CASSEGAQAEAFF. CDR3 sequence (DNA): TGTGCCAGCAGCGAGGGGGCGCAGGCGGAAGCTTTCTTT.

This sequence joins TRBV4-1 and TRBJ1-5; possibly TRBD1 for D (5 bases). Germline lookup yields CDR1 MGHRA and CDR2 YSYEKL. The CDR3 is 16 amino acids. The V end lost 0 bases, the J end lost 11 bases, and 20 bases lay between the germline ends. CDR3 sequence reads: CASSQEADSRGVAQHF. CDR3 nucleotide sequence: TGCGCCAGCAGCCAAGAGGCCGACAGCCGGGGGGTGGCCCAGCATTTT.

The chain joins TRBV27 to TRBJ2-3, with TRBD2 as a possible D gene (6 bases). V was pared by 0 bases and J by 6 bases, with 22 bases between. Germline V gene sequence: CDR1 MNHEY, CDR2 SMNVEV (reference sequence). The CDR3 has 18 amino acids. In nucleotides, the CDR3 is TGTGCCAGCAGTTTATCGCCAGGAGGGAGCTCGGCGGTGGATACGCAGTATTTT. Protein: CASSLSPGGSSAVDTQYF.

V is TRBV6-5 and J is TRBJ1-1; no clear D. Germline assignment: CDR1 MNHEY and CDR2 SVGAGI. V lost 2 bases and J lost 4, with 14 bases in between. The CDR3 has 15 residues. The CDR3 DNA follows: TGTGCCAGCAGTTACAAATTTTCCGGCGGCACTGAAGCTTTCTTT. As protein: CASSYKFSGGTEAFF.

V usage is TRBV27 and J usage is TRBJ1-1; D gene unclear. The ends were cut back, 5 bases at V and 3 bases at J, with 19 bases in the middle. The germline CDR1 and CDR2 sequences are MNHEY and SMNVEV (reference sequence). The CDR3 runs 16 residues. CDR3 in amino acids: CASSQSMVLGDTEAFF. The CDR3 bases are TGTGCCAGCAGTCAATCAATGGTCCTGGGAGACACTGAAGCTTTCTTT.

The chain couples TRBV5-1 to TRBJ2-7, with D possibly matching TRBD1 (6 bases). This CDR3 has 14 amino acids. Trimming cost V 9 bases and J 1 base, with 17 bases left between them. The V gene's germline CDR1 is SGHRS and CDR2 YFSETQ. Here the CDR3 DNA reads TGCGCCACCAAACAGGGCCCACGTTCCTACGAGCAGTACTTC. Amino acid sequence: CATKQGPRSYEQYF.

V usage is TRBV4-1 and J usage is TRBJ1-3; no definite D call. Trimming took 5 bases from V and 1 from J, leaving 12 bases between them. Germline V CDR1 and CDR2: MGHRA, YSYEKL. The CDR3 covers 15 residues. CDR3 DNA sequence: TGCGCCAGCAGCTCCCGGACGGGATCTGGAAACACCATATATTTT. Residues: CASSSRTGSGNTIYF.

The chain uses TRBV10-3 and TRBJ1-5, with unresolved D. The ends were cut back, 0 bases at V and 6 bases at J, with 15 bases in the middle. The germline gives CDR1 ENHRY, CDR2 SYGVKD. CDR3 length: 16 residues. The CDR3 reads CAISESGAGFGQPQHF. The CDR3 region has the DNA TGTGCCATCAGTGAGTCGGGTGCAGGATTCGGTCAGCCCCAGCATTTT.

V gene TRBV21-1 combines with J gene TRBJ2-7; TRBD2, the D gene given by the table, was not confirmed from the DNA. TRBV21-1 is annotated as a pseudogene. This CDR3 comprises 16 residues. CDR3 nucleotides: TGTGCCAGCAGCACCCGTACTAGCGGGAGGGCCTACGAGCAGTACTTC. This encodes CASSTRTSGRAYEQYF.

This chain connects TRBV7-9 to TRBJ2-2, with 9 bases that match TRBD1. The V segment lost 4 bases and the J segment 6 bases; nucleotides outside the gene matches: 6. The CDR3 has 15 amino acids. Germline CDR1 is SEHNR and CDR2 is FQNEAQ (reference sequence). This CDR3 is CASSSGTGKPGELFF. The CDR3 DNA reads TGTGCCAGCAGCTCCGGGACAGGGAAGCCCGGGGAGCTGTTTTTT.

This clone was seen just once. The chain employs TRBV5-1 and TRBJ2-7; TRBD2 is a possible D gene (6 bases). From germline, CDR1 is SGHRS and CDR2 YFSETQ. The CDR3 consists of 14 residues. V was shortened by 0 bases and J by 5 bases, with 12 bases between the two germline ends. The CDR3 bases are TGCGCCAGCAGCTTGGAACTAGCTTGGGACGAGCAGTACTTC. The encoded protein is CASSLELAWDEQYF.

The chain has TRBV7-2 and TRBJ1-2, with 10 nucleotides matching TRBD1. The J segment lost 5 bases and the V segment lost 0 bases, leaving 9 bases of the junction unmatched. Per the germline V gene, CDR1 is SGHTA and CDR2 is FQGNSA. The CDR3 spans 17 residues. In nucleotides, the CDR3 is TGTGCCAGCAGCTTAGCCCCTCCCGGACAGGGGGTATATGGCTACACCTTC. Its protein product is CASSLAPPGQGVYGYTF.

V usage is TRBV7-9 and J usage is TRBJ1-2; D gene ambiguous. This CDR3 region has 14 residues. V lost 5 bases to trimming and J lost 4 bases, with 14 bases between them. Germline V gene sequence: CDR1 SEHNR, CDR2 FQNEAQ (reference sequence). The CDR3 protein is CASSRNQVTYGYTF. CDR3 nucleotide sequence: TGTGCCAGCAGCCGGAACCAAGTAACCTATGGCTACACCTTC.

This clone was counted once. The same CDR3 can be traced to other DNA sequences in this sample. The chain is built from TRBV28 and TRBJ1-5, with 8 bases aligning to TRBD1. The CDR3 runs 14 residues. Trimming took 6 bases from V and 7 from J; bases not matched to a gene: 8. CDR1 and CDR2 from the germline V gene are MDHEN and SYDVKM. This CDR3 reads CASSLGQGWQPQHF. For the CDR3, the DNA is TGTGCCAGCAGCCTAGGACAGGGCTGGCAGCCCCAGCATTTT.

The gene calls are TRBV7-6 and TRBJ2-3, with D maybe TRBD2 (5 bases). Trimming took 3 bases from V and 4 from J, leaving 17 bases between them. The CDR3 is 16 amino acids. Germline V gene sequence: CDR1 SGHVS, CDR2 FNYEAQ. DNA for the CDR3: TGTGCCAGCAGCTTCAACGGAGGACCTTGGGCAGATACGCAGTATTTT. Residues: CASSFNGGPWADTQYF. The full variable domain, in which reference TRBV7-6 and TRBJ2-3 provide the parts outside the CDR3, is GAGVSQSPRYKVTKRGQDVALRCDPISGHVSLYWYRQALGQGPEFLTYFNYEAQQDKSGLPNDRFSAERPEGSISTLTIQRTEQRDSAMYRCASSFNGGPWADTQYFGPGTRLTVL.